The rows below give T cell receptor beta chains drawn from one sample of a study of CD8+CD57+ T cells in acquired aplastic anemia. TCRdb re-called the reads through MiXCR, storing one row per CDR3 protein. The table records fewer than 300,000 distinct CDR3 sequences, 65% to 90% of them present only once. The sample taken for sequencing was sorted CD4+, CD8+, or CD8+CD57+ T cells (not recorded which) from PBMCs. The receptors come from a human donor with aplastic anemia. Both conserved end residues are part of each CDR3. The D gene is left open where the match is weak. Clone size is stated in some rows and not others, as once, few, many or a class when expanded.

CDR3 DNA,CDR3 protein,clone size,V gene,D gene,J gene
TGTGCCAGCAGCTTAAACAATGAGCAGCTTTTC,CASSLNNEQLF,NA,TRBV9,NA,TRBJ2-1
TGTGCCAGCAGCTTTGAAAGAACCGGGGCCAACGATGTGACTTTC,CASSFERTGANDVTF,NA,TRBV7-9,NA,TRBJ2-6
TGCAGTGCTAGAGGGCCCAATACACCCGCTTTCTTT,CSARGPNTPAFF,NA,TRBV20-1,NA,TRBJ1-1
TGTGCCAGCGGCGTAGATCTGACAGTTCAGTACTTC,CASGVDLTVQYF,NA,TRBV11-3,NA,TRBJ2-4
TGCGCCCGCAGTGAGGGGGCGTTCCATGAGCAGTTCTTC,CARSEGAFHEQFF,NA,TRBV2,TRBD1,TRBJ2-1
TGCAGTGCTAGAGATTCAACTGGGACAGGGGTCGGAAATGAGCAGTTCTTC,CSARDSTGTGVGNEQFF,NA,TRBV20-1,TRBD1,TRBJ2-1
TGTGCCAGCCGCCAGGGTATGACAGGGAACACTGAAGCTTTCTTT,CASRQGMTGNTEAFF,NA,TRBV5-5,NA,TRBJ1-1
TGTGCCAGCAGCTTACTCTCCTCCACTGAGCAGTTCTTCTTT,CASSLLSSTEQFFF,few,TRBV7-9,NA,TRBJ2-3
TGTGCCACCAGCAGAGATAGACAGGGGGGAGCGTCCTACAATGAGCAGTTCTTC,CATSRDRQGGASYNEQFF,NA,TRBV15,TRBD1,TRBJ2-1
TGTGCCAGCAGCTCCCTCACGGGTTTGTGCCAGTCACATGAGCAGTTCTTC,CASSSLTGLCQSHEQFF,NA,TRBV7-4,NA,TRBJ2-1
TGTGCCAGCAGCTTAGCCCACGGGACAAATATGACCCAGTACTTC,CASSLAHGTNMTQYF,NA,TRBV7-8,NA,TRBJ2-5
NA,CASSFNVGAGNTTYF,NA,TRBV12-3/TRBV12-4,NA,TRBJ1-3
TGTGCCATCAGCAGGGGCTCCCCCCAGGAGACCCAGTACTTC,CAISRGSPQETQYF,NA,TRBV15,NA,TRBJ2-5
TGTGCCAGCAGTTCAGGCAGGGGCACGCAGCCCCTCCACTTT,CASSSGRGTQPLHF,NA,TRBV7-2,NA,TRBJ1-6
TGTGCCAGCAGACAGGTTGGACGGAGGGAGTACTTCTTC,CASRQVGRREYFF,NA,TRBV9,NA,TRBJ1-2
TGTGCCAGCAGCTTAGAACTGGAAGATACGCAGTATTTT,CASSLELEDTQYF,NA,TRBV7-2,NA,TRBJ2-3
TGTGCCAGTAGCGTCCTTAGGGGGATGGTTGGAGCTACGCAGTATTTT,CASSVLRGMVGATQYF,NA,TRBV7-4,NA,TRBJ2-3
TGTGCCAGCAGCCGGACGGGGAATAATTCAGCCCTCGATTTT,CASSRTGNNSALDF,NA,TRBV7-3,NA,TRBJ1-6
TGTGCCAGCAGCGCAGCGGGTCTTCCCGATACGCAGTATTTT,CASSAAGLPDTQYF,NA,TRBV7-8,NA,TRBJ2-3
TGTGCCGGCAGCGGAGATCGGGCAGGGAACACTGAAGCTTTCTTT,CAGSGDRAGNTEAFF,NA,TRBV7-9,NA,TRBJ1-1
TGTGCCAGCAGCTCCCTACAGGGATACCAAGAGACCCAGTACTTC,CASSSLQGYQETQYF,NA,TRBV7-3,NA,TRBJ2-5
TGTGCCAGCAGTCCCTGGACAGCAACTAATGAGCAGTTCTTC,CASSPWTATNEQFF,many,TRBV27,NA,TRBJ2-1
TGTGCCAGCAGCTTATCGGACAGTGGATGTACGCACAATTTC,CASSLSDSGCTHNF,once,TRBV7-2,NA,TRBJ1-2
TGTGCCAGCAGCTTTACTAGCGCAGGGAACACTGAAGCTTTCTTT,CASSFTSAGNTEAFF,many,TRBV5-8,NA,TRBJ1-1
TGTGCCAGCAACGTAGCGGGTAGGACCCGGTACTTC,CASNVAGRTRYF,NA,TRBV5-6,TRBD2,TRBJ2-5
TGCAGCGTTGTTTCCGGGACAGGCAATCAGCCCCAGCATTTT,CSVVSGTGNQPQHF,few,TRBV29-1,TRBD1,TRBJ1-5
TGTGCCAGCAGCTTAGCGGGAGGCGGCGGGACGCAGGATCAGTTCTTC,CASSLAGGGGTQDQFF,few,TRBV7-8,NA,TRBJ2-1
TGTGCCAGCAGCGTAGCGGGAGGCCACGATAAGCAGTATTTT,CASSVAGGHDKQYF,NA,TRBV7-3,TRBD2,TRBJ2-3
TGTGCCAGCAGCCCAGGGGCAAGCCGCGATTCGCAGCAGTACTTC,CASSPGASRDSQQYF,NA,TRBV7-8,NA,TRBJ2-7
TGTGCCACCTGCAGAGGCGGCAAGCACGTGACCCAGTACTTC,CATCRGGKHVTQYF,NA,TRBV7-3,NA,TRBJ2-5
TGTGCCAGCAGCGGGGCCGATCACAATGAGCAGTTCTTC,CASSGADHNEQFF,NA,TRBV5-6,NA,TRBJ2-1